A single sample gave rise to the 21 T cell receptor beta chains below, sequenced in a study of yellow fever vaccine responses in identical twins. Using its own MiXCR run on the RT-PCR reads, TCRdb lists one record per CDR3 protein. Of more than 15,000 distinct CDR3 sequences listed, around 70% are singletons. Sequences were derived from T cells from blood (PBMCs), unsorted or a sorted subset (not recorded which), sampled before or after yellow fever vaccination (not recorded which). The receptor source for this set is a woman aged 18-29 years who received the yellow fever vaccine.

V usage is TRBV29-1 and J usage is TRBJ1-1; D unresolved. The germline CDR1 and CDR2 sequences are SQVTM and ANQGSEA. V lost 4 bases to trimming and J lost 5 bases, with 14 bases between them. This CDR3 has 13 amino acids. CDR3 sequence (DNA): TGCAGCGTTGTGTCCCCCTGGGGTACTGAAGCTTTCTTT. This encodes CSVVSPWGTEAFF.

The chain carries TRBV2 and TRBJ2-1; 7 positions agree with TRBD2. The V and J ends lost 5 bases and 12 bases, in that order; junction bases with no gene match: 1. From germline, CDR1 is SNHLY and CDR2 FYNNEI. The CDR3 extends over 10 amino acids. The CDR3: CASSRGGQFF. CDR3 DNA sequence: TGTGCCAGCAGTCGCGGGGGGCAGTTCTTC.

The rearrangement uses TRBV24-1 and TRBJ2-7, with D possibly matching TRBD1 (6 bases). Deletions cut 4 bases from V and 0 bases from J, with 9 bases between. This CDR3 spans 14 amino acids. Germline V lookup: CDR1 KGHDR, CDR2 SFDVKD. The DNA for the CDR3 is TGTGCCACCAGTGACCCAGGGGACTCCTACGAGCAGTACTTC. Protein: CATSDPGDSYEQYF.

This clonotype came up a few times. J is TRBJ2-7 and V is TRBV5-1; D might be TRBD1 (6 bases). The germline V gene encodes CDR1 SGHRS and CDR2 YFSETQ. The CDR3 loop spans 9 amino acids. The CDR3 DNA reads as TGCGCCAGCAGCTCCACAGGGTCCGTC. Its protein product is CASSSTGSV.

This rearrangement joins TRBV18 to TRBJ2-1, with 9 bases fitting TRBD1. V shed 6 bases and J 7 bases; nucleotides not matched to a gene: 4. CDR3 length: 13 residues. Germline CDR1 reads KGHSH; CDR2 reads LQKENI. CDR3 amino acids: CASSGTGYNEQFF. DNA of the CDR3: TGTGCCAGCTCCGGGACAGGGTATAATGAGCAGTTCTTC.

The CDR3 nucleotides read TGCAGTGCTAGTATCGGGCAGAGCAATCAGCCCCAGCATTTT. It translates to CSASIGQSNQPQHF. The genes are TRBV20-1 and TRBJ1-5; D gene ambiguous. V was shortened by 3 bases and J by 1 base, with 10 bases between the two germline ends. Germline values: CDR1 DFQATT, CDR2 SNEGSKA (reference sequence). The CDR3 has 14 residues.

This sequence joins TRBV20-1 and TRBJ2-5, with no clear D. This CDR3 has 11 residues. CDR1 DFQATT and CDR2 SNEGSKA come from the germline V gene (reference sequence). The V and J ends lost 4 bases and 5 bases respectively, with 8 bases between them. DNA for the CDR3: TGCAGTGCTACTTTCGGGGAGACCCAGTACTTC. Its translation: CSATFGETQYF.

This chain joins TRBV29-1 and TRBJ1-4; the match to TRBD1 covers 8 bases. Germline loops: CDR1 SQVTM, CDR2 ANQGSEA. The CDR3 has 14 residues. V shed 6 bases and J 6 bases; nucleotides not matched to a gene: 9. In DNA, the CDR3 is TGCAGCGTGACTCAGGGGGCACTTGATGAAAAACTGTTTTTT. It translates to CSVTQGALDEKLFF.

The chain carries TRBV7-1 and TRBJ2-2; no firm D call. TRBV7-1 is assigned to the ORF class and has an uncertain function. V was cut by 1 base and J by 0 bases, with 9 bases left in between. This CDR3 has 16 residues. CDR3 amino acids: CASSSGGHPNTGELFF. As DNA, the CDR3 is TGTGCCAGCAGCTCAGGTGGCCATCCGAACACCGGGGAGCTGTTTTTT.

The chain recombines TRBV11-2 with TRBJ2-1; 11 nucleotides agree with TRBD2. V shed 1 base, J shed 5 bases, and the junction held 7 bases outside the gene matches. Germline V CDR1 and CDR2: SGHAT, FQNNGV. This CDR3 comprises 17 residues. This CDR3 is CASSLVAGGPGNNEQFF. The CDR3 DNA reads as TGTGCCAGCAGCTTAGTAGCGGGAGGGCCGGGGAACAATGAGCAGTTCTTC. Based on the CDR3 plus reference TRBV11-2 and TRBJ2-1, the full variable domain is EAGVAQSPRYKIIEKRQSVAFWCNPISGHATLYWYQQILGQGPKLLIQFQNNGVVDDSQLPKDRFSAERLKGVDSTLKIQPAKLEDSAVYLCASSLVAGGPGNNEQFFGPGTRLTVL.

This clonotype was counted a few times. The CDR3 loop is CSVYYHNEQFF. The CDR3 DNA sequence: TGCAGCGTTTATTACCACAATGAGCAGTTCTTC. V and J are TRBV29-1 and TRBJ2-1; the D is unclear. Germline loops: CDR1 SQVTM, CDR2 ANQGSEA. The CDR3 totals 11 residues. The V end was cut by 5 bases, the J end by 5 bases, with 7 bases between.

CDR3 region: CASSPQGRNTEAFF. As DNA, the CDR3 is TGTGCCAGCAGCCCACAGGGCCGGAACACTGAAGCTTTCTTT. V is TRBV7-2 and J is TRBJ1-1; D may be TRBD1 (6 bases). This CDR3 comprises 14 residues. The germline V and J ends were trimmed by 5 bases and 1 base, with 11 bases remaining between them. The germline gives CDR1 SGHTA, CDR2 FQGNSA.

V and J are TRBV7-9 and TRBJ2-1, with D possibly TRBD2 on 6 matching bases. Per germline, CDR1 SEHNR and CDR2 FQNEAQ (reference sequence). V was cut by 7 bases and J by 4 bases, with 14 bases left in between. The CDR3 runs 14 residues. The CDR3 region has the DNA TGTGCCAGCATTTCCCCCGGGACTTACAATGAGCAGTTCTTC. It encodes CASISPGTYNEQFF.

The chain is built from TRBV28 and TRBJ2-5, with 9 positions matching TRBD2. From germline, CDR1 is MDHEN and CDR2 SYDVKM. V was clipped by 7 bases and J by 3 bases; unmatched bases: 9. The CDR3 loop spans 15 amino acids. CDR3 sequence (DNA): TGTGCCAGCATGTACGCGGGAGGGGGAAAAGAGACCCAGTACTTC. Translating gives CASMYAGGGKETQYF.

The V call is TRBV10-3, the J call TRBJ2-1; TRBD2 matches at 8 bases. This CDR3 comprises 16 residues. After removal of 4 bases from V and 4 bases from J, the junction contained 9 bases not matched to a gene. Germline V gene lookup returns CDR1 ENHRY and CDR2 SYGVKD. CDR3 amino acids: CAISASGTRKYNEQFF. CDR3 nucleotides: TGTGCCATCAGTGCGTCCGGGACTAGGAAGTACAATGAGCAGTTCTTC.

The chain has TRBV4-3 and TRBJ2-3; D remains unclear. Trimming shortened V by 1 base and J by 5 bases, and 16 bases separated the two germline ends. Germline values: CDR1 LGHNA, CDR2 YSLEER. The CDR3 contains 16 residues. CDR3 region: CASSQVDLVSIDTQYF. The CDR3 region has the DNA TGCGCCAGCAGCCAAGTAGACCTAGTCAGTATAGATACGCAGTATTTT.

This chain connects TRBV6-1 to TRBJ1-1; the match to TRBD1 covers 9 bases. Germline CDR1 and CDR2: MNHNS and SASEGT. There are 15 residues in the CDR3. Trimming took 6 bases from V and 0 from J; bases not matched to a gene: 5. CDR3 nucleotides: TGTGCCAGCAGGGGGGACAGGGCCATGAACACTGAAGCTTTCTTT. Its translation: CASRGDRAMNTEAFF.

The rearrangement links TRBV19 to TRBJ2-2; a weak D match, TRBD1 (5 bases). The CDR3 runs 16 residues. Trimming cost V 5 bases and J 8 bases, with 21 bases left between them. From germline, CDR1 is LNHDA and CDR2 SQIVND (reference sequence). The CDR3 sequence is CASSPFGQTSRGELFF. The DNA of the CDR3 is TGTGCCAGTAGTCCTTTTGGACAAACCTCTCGTGGGGAGCTGTTTTTT.

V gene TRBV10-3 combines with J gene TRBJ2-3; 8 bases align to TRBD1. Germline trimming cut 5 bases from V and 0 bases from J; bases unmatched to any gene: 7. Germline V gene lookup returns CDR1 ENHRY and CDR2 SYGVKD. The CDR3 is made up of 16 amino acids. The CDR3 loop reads CAISSGGGISTDTQYF. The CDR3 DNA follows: TGTGCCATCAGTTCAGGGGGCGGTATCAGCACAGATACGCAGTATTTT.

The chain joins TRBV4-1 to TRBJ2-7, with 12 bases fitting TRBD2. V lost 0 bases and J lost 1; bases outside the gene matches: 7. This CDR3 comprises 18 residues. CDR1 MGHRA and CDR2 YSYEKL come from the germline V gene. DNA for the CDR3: TGCGCCAGCAGCCAAGATCGGGCTAGCGGGAGGGTTTCCTACGAGCAGTACTTC. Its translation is CASSQDRASGRVSYEQYF.

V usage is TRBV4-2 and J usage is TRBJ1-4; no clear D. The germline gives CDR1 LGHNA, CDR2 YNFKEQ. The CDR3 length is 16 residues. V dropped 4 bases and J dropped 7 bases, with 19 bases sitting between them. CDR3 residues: CASSPDRIRSGEKLFF. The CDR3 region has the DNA TGTGCCAGCAGCCCGGACCGGATTCGGAGTGGTGAAAAACTGTTTTTT.